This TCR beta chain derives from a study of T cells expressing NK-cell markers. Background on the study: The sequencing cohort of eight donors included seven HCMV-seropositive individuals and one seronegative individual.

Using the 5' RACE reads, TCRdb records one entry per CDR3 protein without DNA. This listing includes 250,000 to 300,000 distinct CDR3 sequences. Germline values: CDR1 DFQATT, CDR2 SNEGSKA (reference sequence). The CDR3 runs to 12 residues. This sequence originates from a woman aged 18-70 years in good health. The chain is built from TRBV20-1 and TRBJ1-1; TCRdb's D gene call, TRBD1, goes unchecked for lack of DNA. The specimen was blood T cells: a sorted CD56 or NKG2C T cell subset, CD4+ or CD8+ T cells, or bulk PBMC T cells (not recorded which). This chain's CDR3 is CSGVQGNTEAFF.